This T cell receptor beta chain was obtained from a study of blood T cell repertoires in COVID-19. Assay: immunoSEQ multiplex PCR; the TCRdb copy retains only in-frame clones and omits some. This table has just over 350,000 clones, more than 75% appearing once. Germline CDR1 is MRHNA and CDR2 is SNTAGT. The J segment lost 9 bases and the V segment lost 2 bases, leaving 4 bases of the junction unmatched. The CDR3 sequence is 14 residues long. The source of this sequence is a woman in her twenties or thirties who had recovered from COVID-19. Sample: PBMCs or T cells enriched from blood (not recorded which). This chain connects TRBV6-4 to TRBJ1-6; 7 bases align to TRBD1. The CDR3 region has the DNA TGTGCCAGCAGTGACACAGGGGCTGGTTCACCCCTCCACTTT. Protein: CASSDTGAGSPLHF.